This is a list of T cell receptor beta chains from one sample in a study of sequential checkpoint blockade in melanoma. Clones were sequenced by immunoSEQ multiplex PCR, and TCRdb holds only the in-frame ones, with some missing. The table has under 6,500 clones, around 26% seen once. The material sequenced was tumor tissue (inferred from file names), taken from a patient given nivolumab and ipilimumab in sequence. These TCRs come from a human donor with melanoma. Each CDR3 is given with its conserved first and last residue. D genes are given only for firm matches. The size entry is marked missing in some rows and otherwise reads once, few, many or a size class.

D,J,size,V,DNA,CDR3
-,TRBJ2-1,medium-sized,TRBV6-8,TGTGCCAGCAGTGACTCCGGGAGCAATGAGCAGTTCTTC,CASSDSGSNEQFF
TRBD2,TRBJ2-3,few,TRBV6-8,TGTGCCAGCAGTTACTCCCAGCGGGGACGGGATACGCAGTATTTT,CASSYSQRGRDTQYF
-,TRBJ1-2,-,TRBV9,TGTGCCAGCAGCGACCAAGGCTGGGGCTACACCTTC,CASSDQGWGYTF
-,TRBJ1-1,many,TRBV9,TGTGCCAGCAGCGTAGGGGGTGTGAGGGGCACTGAAGCTTTCTTT,CASSVGGVRGTEAFF
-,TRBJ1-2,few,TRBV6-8,TGTGCCAGCAGCCCAGGGTCGGCCTATGGCTACACCTTC,CASSPGSAYGYTF
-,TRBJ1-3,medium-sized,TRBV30,TGTGCCTGGACCACAAGCTCTGGAAACACCATATATTTT,CAWTTSSGNTIYF
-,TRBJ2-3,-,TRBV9,TGTGCCAGCAGCCAAACTAGCACAGATACGCAGTATTTT,CASSQTSTDTQYF
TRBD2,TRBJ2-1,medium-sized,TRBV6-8,TGTGCCAGCAGCCAGCTAGCGGGGTATTACAATGAGCAGTTCTTC,CASSQLAGYYNEQFF
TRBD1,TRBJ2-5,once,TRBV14,TGTGCCAGCAGTCACAGGGGTGTACCGGTCCAAGAGACCCAGTACTTC,CASSHRGVPVQETQYF
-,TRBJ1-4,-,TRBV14,TGTGCCAGCAGCCAAGTACCAGGGAAAGAGGAAAAACTGTTTTTT,CASSQVPGKEEKLFF